This TCR beta chain is from a study of Graves' ophthalmopathy and Graves' hyperthyroidism. Background on the study: Specimen type is peripheral blood, obtained at initial diagnosis before any treatment.

This clonotype was seen ten or more times. The CDR3 spans 14 residues. The ends were cut back, 5 bases at V and 2 bases at J, with 13 bases in the middle. Scientists amplified the TCR beta CDR3 regions from RNA transcripts. First-round RT-PCR employed HTBI primers, with a second-round multiplex PCR after it. MiXCR, run by TCRdb on the multiplex PCR reads, gives a single entry per CDR3 protein. This table holds about 380,000 distinct CDR3 sequences, 15% found once. Sequencing was done on a sample of peripheral blood. The TCR comes from a woman under 30 with stable Graves' hyperthyroidism. This chain connects TRBV12-3 or TRBV12-4 to TRBJ2-7, with D possibly being TRBD1 (5 bases). The CDR3 bases are TGTGCCAGCAGTCGTTCAGGGCCCCCCTACGAGCAGTACTTC. This encodes CASSRSGPPYEQYF.